The rows below give T cell receptor beta chains drawn from one sample of a study of cytomegalovirus exposure and HLA in healthy donors. This table comes from immunoSEQ multiplex PCR, and its TCRdb copy is limited to in-frame clones, with some not included. The table includes around 120,000 clones, approximately 91% detected once. The sequenced sample consisted of PBMCs. The receptor set was obtained from a man younger than 35 in good health and CMV-seropositive. Each CDR3 is given with its conserved first and last residue. Fields, in order: D gene, V gene, J gene, clone size, CDR3 DNA, CDR3 protein. A D gene is named only where the DNA matches it firmly. The size entry is marked missing in some rows and otherwise reads once, few, many or a size class.

TRBD1	TRBV27	TRBJ1-1	.	TGTGCCAGCAGTCGGACAGGGGGCGGGATGAACACTGAAGCTTTCTTT	CASSRTGGGMNTEAFF
.	TRBV18	TRBJ1-1	.	TGTGCCAGCTCCCCCACTATCACTGAAGCTTTCTTT	CASSPTITEAFF
TRBD1	TRBV5-5	TRBJ2-1	.	TGTGCCAGCAGCGTGACAGGGTCAGGTGAGCAGTTCTTC	CASSVTGSGEQFF
TRBD1	TRBV7-9	TRBJ1-2	.	TGTGCCAGCAGCTTAGGACAGGGGCAGGGGAACTATGGCTACACCTTC	CASSLGQGQGNYGYTF
.	TRBV6-1	TRBJ2-7	.	TGTGCGGGGGGCAGGGACTACTACGAGCAGTACTTC	CAGGRDYYEQYF
TRBD1	TRBV28	TRBJ1-5	.	TGTGCCGGGGGACAGGGTGGTCAGCCCCAGCATTTT	CAGGQGGQPQHF
.	TRBV10-1	TRBJ1-1	.	TGCGCCAGCAGTGAAACGGGGATGAACACTGAAGCTTTCTTT	CASSETGMNTEAFF
TRBD2	TRBV15	TRBJ2-3	.	TGTGCCACCAGCAGAGATCTCTTGGGCGGGGGGGTATCAGATACGCAGTATTTT	CATSRDLLGGGVSDTQYF
TRBD1	TRBV27	TRBJ2-2	.	TGTGCCAGCAGTTCTGCGCCGGGACAGGGCACCGGGGAGCTGTTTTTT	CASSSAPGQGTGELFF
TRBD1	TRBV5-4	TRBJ1-4	.	TGTGCCAGCAGCAGCACCGGGACAGGGGGGGAAAAACTGTTTTTT	CASSSTGTGGEKLFF
.	TRBV30	TRBJ2-6	.	TGTGCCTGGAGCGGGGGCTCTGGGGCCAACGTCCTGACTTTC	CAWSGGSGANVLTF
.	TRBV5-1	TRBJ1-2	.	TGCGCCAGCAGCGTTGACAGGTGGGGTGGGTTTGACTATGGCTACACCTTC	CASSVDRWGGFDYGYTF
TRBD1	TRBV7-2	TRBJ1-2	.	TGTGCCAGCAGCATAACAGGGGTTGACTATGGCTACACCTTC	CASSITGVDYGYTF
TRBD1	TRBV19	TRBJ2-7	few	TGTGCCACAGGGACAGGGGCCTCCTACGAGCAGTACTTC	CATGTGASYEQYF
.	TRBV5-6	TRBJ1-4	few	TGTGCCAGCAGCTTGGGGGCAGGGCGACTCGAAAAACTGTTTTTT	CASSLGAGRLEKLFF
.	TRBV11-2	TRBJ2-3	once	TGTGCCAGCAGCTTTATGACTAGCACAGATACGCAGTATTTT	CASSFMTSTDTQYF
TRBD1	TRBV5-8	TRBJ2-3	.	TGTGCCAGCAGGCCGAACAGGGGTTGGACAGATACGCAGTATTTT	CASRPNRGWTDTQYF
TRBD1	TRBV7-7	TRBJ2-5	once	TGTGCTAGCAGCCAGACAGGGGGCTATGAGACCCAGTACTTC	CASSQTGGYETQYF
.	TRBV4-1	TRBJ2-2	.	TGCGCCAGCAGCCAAAACGTGGACTTTAACACCGGGGAGCTGTTTTTT	CASSQNVDFNTGELFF
TRBD1	TRBV5-4	TRBJ1-1	.	TGTGCCAGCAGCAGTGCCTCGGGACAGGGGGCAAGTGACACTGAAGCTTTCTTT	CASSSASGQGASDTEAFF
TRBD1	TRBV28	TRBJ2-4	.	TGTGCCACGATGGGACAGGGGGTTGGCTTAGCCAAAAACATTCAGTACTTC	CATMGQGVGLAKNIQYF
.	TRBV7-2	TRBJ1-1	.	TGTGCCAGCAGCTTAAGACAGGAGAACACTGAAGCTTTCTTT	CASSLRQENTEAFF
.	TRBV5-4	TRBJ1-2	.	TGTGCCAGCAACCCTGGCGGCCCCGAATTTGGTGGCTACACCTTC	CASNPGGPEFGGYTF
TRBD1	TRBV28	TRBJ2-3	.	TGTGCCAGCAGTCAAGGGGACAGGGGGTCGGGCACAGATACGCAGTATTTT	CASSQGDRGSGTDTQYF
.	TRBV10-3	TRBJ2-3	once	TGTGCCATCAGTGAGTCGCTACCAACAGATACGCAGTATTTT	CAISESLPTDTQYF
TRBD1	TRBV7-7	TRBJ2-7	.	TGTGCCAGCAGCCCCGGGACAGGGAACTACGAGCAGTACTTC	CASSPGTGNYEQYF
TRBD2	TRBV5-1	TRBJ2-7	.	TGCGCCAGCAGCTTGACTAGCGGTTCCTACGAGCAGTACTTC	CASSLTSGSYEQYF
TRBD1	TRBV7-2	TRBJ2-7	.	TGTGCCAGCAGCTTAGTCGCAGGGGGAAACGAGCAGTACTTC	CASSLVAGGNEQYF
.	TRBV27	TRBJ1-1	.	TGTGCCAGCAGCATTCAGGAGAACACTGAAGCTTTCTTT	CASSIQENTEAFF
.	TRBV19	TRBJ2-7	.	TGTGCCAGTAGTCAGGACACAGGGTCAACCTACGAGCAGTACTTC	CASSQDTGSTYEQYF
TRBD1	TRBV18	TRBJ1-1	.	TGTGCCAGCTCACCACGGACAGGGGTAGCTTTCTTT	CASSPRTGVAFF
.	TRBV4-2	TRBJ1-2	once	TGTGCCAGCAGCCAAGCCCCCCCGAGGGGCTACACCTTC	CASSQAPPRGYTF
TRBD2	TRBV4-2	TRBJ2-3	.	TGTGCCAGCAGCCAAGAGGCGGGGGATCTGACAGATACGCAGTATTTT	CASSQEAGDLTDTQYF
.	TRBV7-9	TRBJ1-4	.	TGTGCCAGCAGTAGACAGGTTAATGAAAAACTGTTTTTT	CASSRQVNEKLFF
.	TRBV27	TRBJ2-1	.	TGTGCCAGCAGTTTTGTTCGACTCAGCTCCTACAATGAGCAGTTCTTC	CASSFVRLSSYNEQFF
.	TRBV6-1	TRBJ1-3	.	TGTGCCAGCAGTGAATCAGGCACAGGGTCAGGAAACACCATATATTTT	CASSESGTGSGNTIYF
TRBD1	TRBV5-6	TRBJ2-1	.	TGTGCCAGCAGCTTGGGGACAGGGGTTTTGGACAATGAGCAGTTCTTC	CASSLGTGVLDNEQFF
TRBD1	TRBV10-2	TRBJ2-7	.	TGCGCCAGCAGGGGGACAGGCTCCTACGAGCAGTACTTC	CASRGTGSYEQYF
.	TRBV27	TRBJ2-1	.	TGTGCCACCGGGATTTCTAGATTGAATGAGCAGTTCTTC	CATGISRLNEQFF
.	TRBV7-2	TRBJ2-7	.	TGTGCCAGCAGCCCTTTTCTGAGGGCGGAGCAGTACTTC	CASSPFLRAEQYF
TRBD1	TRBV5-4	TRBJ1-6	few	TGTGCCAGCAGCTTGGGAGGGGGCGAGAATTCACCCCTCCACTTT	CASSLGGGENSPLHF
TRBD1	TRBV19	TRBJ2-7	once	TGTGCCAGTAGTACCTCCGGGACAGGGTACGAGCAGTACTTC	CASSTSGTGYEQYF